This T cell receptor beta chain is from a study of OX40 agonist ivuxolimab in advanced cancers. Study-wide context: At around 81% male, the cohort had a mean age of approximately 60 years, ranging from about 20 to 79. Three patients responded partially, comprising one with hepatocellular carcinoma and two with cutaneous melanoma. Study-level points and caveats: It was also the case that some nonresponders had low normalized T-cell clonal expansion.

Regarding this clone: Its matching antigen is unknown.

Sequenced by immunoSEQ multiplex PCR; TCRdb stores in-frame clones only, minus some. Seen here are under 85,000 clones, 84% observed once, and the top ten hold 2.4%. This CDR3 region has 13 residues. Per germline, CDR1 SGHAT and CDR2 FQDESV (reference sequence). Trimming pared 2 bases from V and 6 bases from J, leaving 8 bases between. The material was CD4+ or CD8+ T cells sorted from blood, obtained in a trial of the OX40 agonist ivuxolimab. V gene TRBV11-1 combines with J gene TRBJ2-1; maybe TRBD1 (5 bases). The receptor was derived from an adult with an advanced solid tumor such as melanoma, head and neck, liver or kidney cancer. The CDR3 DNA reads as TGTGCCAGCAGCTTATTAGGGGTCAATGAGCAGTTCTTC. This encodes CASSLLGVNEQFF.